These T cell receptor beta chains were read from a single sample in a study of shared clonotypes between healthy human individuals. TCRdb's copy holds only in-frame clones and misses some; the assay was immunoSEQ multiplex PCR. This sample has approximately 640,000 clones, with 72% found just once. Material for sequencing was memory CD4+ T cells sorted from blood. Receptor source: a woman aged 25 to 45 in good health. CDR3s include the opening cysteine and the closing phenylalanine or tryptophan. The order of the fields is clone size, D gene, J gene, V gene, CDR3 protein, CDR3 DNA. D genes are given only for firm matches. The size field is filled for only some rows; it gives once, few, many or a size class.

- | - | TRBJ1-2 | TRBV6-1 | CASSEIRVGGGYTF | TGTGCCAGCAGTGAAATAAGGGTGGGAGGGGGCTACACCTTC
many | - | TRBJ1-3 | TRBV6-1 | CASSENIDSSGNTIYF | TGTGCCAGCAGTGAGAATATAGACAGCTCTGGAAACACCATATATTTT
- | TRBD1 | TRBJ1-1 | TRBV5-6 | CASSLNRGLTEAFF | TGTGCCAGCAGCTTGAACAGGGGATTGACTGAAGCTTTCTTT
- | - | TRBJ2-3 | TRBV25-1 | CASSDSEGQGTDTQYF | TGTGCCAGCAGTGACTCGGAAGGCCAGGGCACAGATACGCAGTATTTT
- | - | TRBJ1-4 | TRBV7-2 | CASSLQSTALREKLFF | TGTGCCAGCAGCTTACAGTCTACGGCCTTGCGGGAAAAACTGTTTTTT
few | - | TRBJ1-1 | TRBV10-3 | CAISELSMNTEAFF | TGTGCCATCAGTGAACTGTCTATGAACACTGAAGCTTTCTTT
- | - | TRBJ2-7 | TRBV19 | CASSSGLSSYEQYF | TGTGCCAGTAGTAGTGGTTTGAGCTCCTACGAGCAGTACTTC
- | TRBD1 | TRBJ1-2 | TRBV5-1 | CASSLASGTGGGYTF | TGCGCCAGCAGCTTGGCCTCCGGGACAGGGGGTGGCTACACCTTC
- | - | TRBJ1-4 | TRBV28 | CASSLPNRVGEKLFF | TGTGCCAGCAGTTTACCGAACAGGGTTGGCGAAAAACTGTTTTTT
few | TRBD1 | TRBJ1-1 | TRBV27 | CASSHRGYNTEAFF | TGTGCCAGCAGTCACAGGGGCTATAACACTGAAGCTTTCTTT
- | - | TRBJ2-7 | TRBV6-5 | CASSYYQGTYEQYF | TGTGCCAGCAGTTATTACCAGGGAACGTACGAGCAGTACTTC
- | - | TRBJ1-1 | TRBV6-5 | CASSYSAPQGTEAFF | TGTGCCAGCAGTTACTCTGCACCCCAGGGGACTGAAGCTTTCTTT
- | - | TRBJ1-1 | TRBV27 | CASSTQRNTEAFF | TGTGCCAGCAGTACTCAAAGGAACACTGAAGCTTTCTTT
- | TRBD1 | TRBJ2-5 | TRBV4-1 | CASSQVAGRGQGTQYF | TGCGCCAGCAGCCAAGTTGCAGGCAGGGGGCAAGGGACCCAGTACTTC
- | - | TRBJ1-1 | TRBV21-1 | CASSKTRLLNTEAFF | TGTGCCAGCAGCAAAACCCGTTTGCTGAACACTGAAGCTTTCTTT
- | - | TRBJ2-2 | TRBV5-4 | CASSPGGQTTGELFF | TGTGCCAGCAGCCCGGGGGGACAAACTACCGGGGAGCTGTTTTTT